This T cell receptor beta chain was sequenced in a study of T cells in Graves' hyperthyroidism and ophthalmopathy. The overall study: Peripheral blood samples were taken at initial diagnosis, prior to any treatment.

Amplification targeted TCR beta CDR3 regions from RNA transcripts. Carried out on the TCR CDR3, a first-round RT-PCR used the HTBI primer set. TCRdb reanalysed the multiplex PCR reads using MiXCR and keeps one entry per CDR3 protein. The data contain hundreds of thousands of distinct CDR3 sequences, less than 15% of them seen just once; the ten biggest clones take up roughly a tenth. The CDR3 spans 16 residues. From germline, CDR1 is KGHSH and CDR2 LQKENI. The V gene end was trimmed by 3 bases and the J gene end by 10 bases; junction bases not matched to a gene: 8. Uncontrolled infection, other autoimmune disease, pregnancy and lactation each barred patients from inclusion. Ten or more counts support this clonotype.

The receptor was derived from a young woman with Graves' hyperthyroidism. The specimen was blood. This sequence joins TRBV18 and TRBJ2-1; 14 bases map to TRBD2. CDR3 in amino acids: CASSPGGLAGAGEQFF. The CDR3 coding sequence is TGTGCCAGCTCACCGGGGGGACTAGCGGGAGCAGGAGAGCAGTTCTTC.